This TCR beta chain derives from a study of tumor and adjacent non-tumor tissue in lung cancer. TCRbeta libraries were built with three rounds of nested PCR, modified from ARM-PCR. Via MiXCR, TCRdb re-called the multiplex PCR reads, giving one row per CDR3 protein. The table shows 110,000 or so distinct CDR3 sequences, with about 65% occurring only once. With regard to this clonotype: Compared with germline, one end of the junction differs, possibly owing to a read error.

No cell sorting was done before RNA was extracted from the tissue. Distant lung tissue was collected more than 3 cm away from the tumor edge. This receptor was taken from a man in his fifties or sixties with non-small cell lung cancer. Source material: distant non-tumor lung tissue.

CDR3 sequence reads: CATSVLVMGLEPYEQYF. In nucleotides, the CDR3 is TGTGCCACCAGTGTTCTCGTCATGGGACTAGAGCCCTATGAGCAGTACTTC. The chain has TRBV24-1 and TRBJ2-7, with 8 bases identical to TRBD2. CDR1 and CDR2 (germline): KGHDR, SFDVKD. CDR3 size: 17 residues.